The TCR beta chain described here comes from a study of OX40 agonist ivuxolimab in advanced cancers. Study details: Patients got intravenous ivuxolimab at 0.01 to 10 mg/kg every 2 weeks.

Findings and limits, study-wide: Clonal expansion by week 6 occurred in CD4+ and CD8+ blood T cells (at 0.1 to 3.0 mg/kg). It was not determined which antigens were specifically recognized by the peripheral T cells that had undergone clonal expansion.

Assay used: immunoSEQ multiplex PCR; TCRdb lists only in-frame clones, some missing. The sample has about 72,000 clones; roughly 89% are singletons. With 1 base removed from V and 8 bases from J, the gap between germline ends came to 12 bases. Germline V CDR1 and CDR2: SGHVS, FQNEAQ. CDR3 length: 15 amino acids. Baseline was the first blood sampling point, followed by cycle 4 day 1 and cycle 7 day 1. A word on this clone: Its antigen is still unknown.

The chain is built from TRBV7-8 and TRBJ1-6, with TRBD1 as a possible D gene (5 bases). This specimen was CD4+ or CD8+ T cells sorted from blood, taken in a trial of the OX40 agonist ivuxolimab. The TCR comes from an adult with an advanced solid tumor such as melanoma, head and neck, liver or kidney cancer. CDR3 in amino acids: CASSLEVRDHSPLHF. DNA of the CDR3: TGTGCCAGCAGCTTAGAAGTCAGGGATCATTCACCCCTCCACTTT.